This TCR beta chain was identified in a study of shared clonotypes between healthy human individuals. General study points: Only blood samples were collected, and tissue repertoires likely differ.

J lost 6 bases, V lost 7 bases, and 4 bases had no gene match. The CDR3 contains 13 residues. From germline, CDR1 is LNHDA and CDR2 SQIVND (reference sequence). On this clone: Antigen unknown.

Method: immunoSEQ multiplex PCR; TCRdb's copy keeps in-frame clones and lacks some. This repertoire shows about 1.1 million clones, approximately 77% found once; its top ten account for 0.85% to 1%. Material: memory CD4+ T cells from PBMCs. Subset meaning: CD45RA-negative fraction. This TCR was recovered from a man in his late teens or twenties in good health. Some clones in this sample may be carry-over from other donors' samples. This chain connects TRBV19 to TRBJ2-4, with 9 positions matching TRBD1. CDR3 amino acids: CASTRQGGNIQYF. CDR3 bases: TGTGCCAGTACCCGACAGGGGGGAAACATTCAGTACTTC. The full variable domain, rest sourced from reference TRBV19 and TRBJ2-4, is DGGITQSPKYLFRKEGQNVTLSCEQNLNHDAMYWYRQDPGQGLRLIYYSQIVNDFQKGDIAEGYSVSREKKESFPLTVTSAQKNPTAFYLCASTRQGGNIQYFGAGTRLSVL.